The 18 T cell receptor beta chains presented below share a single source sample, sequenced in a study of cytomegalovirus exposure and HLA in healthy donors. Sequenced by immunoSEQ multiplex PCR; TCRdb stores in-frame clones only, minus some. This table has roughly 270,000 clones, around 89% appearing once. Sequencing was done on a sample of PBMCs. The source of these receptors is a young woman in good health and CMV-seronegative.

The chain joins TRBV7-3 to TRBJ2-2; 7 bases agree with TRBD1. The CDR3 totals 15 residues. Germline values: CDR1 SGHTA, CDR2 FQGTGA. The V and J ends lost 5 bases and 2 bases, in that order; junction bases with no gene match: 5. The CDR3 bases are TGTGCCAGCAGCAGGACAGGCCCAAACACCGGGGAGCTGTTTTTT. Translated, it gives CASSRTGPNTGELFF.

V gene TRBV9 combines with J gene TRBJ1-1, with TRBD1 matching over 11 bases. The V gene end was trimmed by 4 bases and the J gene end by 0 bases; junction bases not matched to a gene: 8. CDR1 is SGDLS and CDR2 is YYNGEE in the germline V gene. There are 17 residues in the CDR3. CDR3: CASSSTGTGGLNTEAFF. The CDR3 DNA follows: TGTGCCAGCAGCTCAACCGGGACAGGGGGGTTGAACACTGAAGCTTTCTTT.

The gene calls are TRBV5-6 and TRBJ2-1, with 8 bases identical to TRBD1. V trimming: 4 bases; J trimming: 14 bases; junction bases outside the gene matches: 5. Germline CDR1 reads SGHDT; CDR2 reads YYEEEE. This CDR3 spans 11 amino acids. DNA of the CDR3: TGTGCCAGCAGCGACCGGACAGGGAAGTTCTTC. Translation gives CASSDRTGKFF.

J is TRBJ2-7 and V is TRBV10-3; 12 nucleotides agree with TRBD1. This CDR3 contains 15 residues. CDR1 ENHRY and CDR2 SYGVKD come from the germline V gene. The trim removed 3 bases at V and 6 bases at J, leaving 6 bases unmatched. Here the CDR3 reads CAISDAGTGGREQYF. The CDR3 bases are TGTGCCATCAGTGACGCCGGGACAGGGGGCCGCGAGCAGTACTTC.

V and J are TRBV6-5 and TRBJ1-4, with D perhaps TRBD1 (5 bases). Deletions cut 5 bases from V and 5 bases from J, with 15 bases between. This CDR3 spans 15 amino acids. Germline V CDR1 and CDR2: MNHEY, SVGAGI. The CDR3 spells CASSAVDGGNEKLFF. CDR3 sequence (DNA): TGTGCCAGCAGTGCCGTGGACGGGGGAAATGAAAAACTGTTTTTT.

This clone has a single count. The rearrangement links TRBV6-6 to TRBJ2-5, with a tentative D call TRBD1 (6 bases). Trimming shortened V by 6 bases and J by 5 bases, and 22 bases separated the two germline ends. Germline CDR1 and CDR2: MNHNY and SVGAGI (reference sequence). The CDR3 has 16 amino acids. The CDR3 protein is CASSLPPGQVDETQYF. DNA of the CDR3: TGTGCCAGCAGCCTCCCCCCGGGACAAGTGGACGAGACCCAGTACTTC.

V is TRBV28 and J is TRBJ1-2; no clear D. CDR3 length: 12 residues. Trimming removed 4 bases from V and 6 bases from J, with 9 bases in between. Germline CDR1 reads MDHEN; CDR2 reads SYDVKM. The CDR3 sequence: CASSSVAHGYTF. Written as DNA, the CDR3 is TGTGCCAGCAGTTCCGTGGCCCATGGCTACACCTTC.

The count of this clone is one. The V and J genes are TRBV27 and TRBJ1-5; no definite D call. CDR1 is MNHEY, CDR2 SMNVEV, per germline (reference sequence). CDR3 length: 13 amino acids. Trimming shortened V by 1 base and J by 5 bases, and 6 bases separated the two germline ends. CDR3 coding DNA: TGTGCCAGCAGTTTATATTCAGATCAGCCCCAGCATTTT. This sequence encodes CASSLYSDQPQHF.

The V call is TRBV6-5, the J call TRBJ2-7; 11 bases are shared with TRBD1. Germline CDR1 is MNHEY and CDR2 is SVGAGI. Trimming removed 1 base from V and 2 bases from J; junction bases left unmatched: 4. CDR3 length: 16 amino acids. The chain's CDR3 is CASSYWGGQGAYEQYF. Written as DNA, the CDR3 is TGTGCCAGCAGTTACTGGGGGGGACAGGGGGCCTACGAGCAGTACTTC.

As to this clone: Other DNA sequences in the sample encode the same CDR3. CDR3: CASSFGTGTYEQYF. CDR3 DNA sequence: TGTGCCAGCAGCTTCGGGACAGGAACCTACGAGCAGTACTTC. J is TRBJ2-7 and V is TRBV7-6; TRBD1 agrees at 8 bases. Germline values: CDR1 SGHVS, CDR2 FNYEAQ. V gave up 3 bases and J gave up 2 bases; unmatched junction bases: 3. CDR3 size: 14 residues.

The chain recombines TRBV28 with TRBJ2-1, with a weak D call TRBD2 (5 bases). Germline V lookup: CDR1 MDHEN, CDR2 SYDVKM. CDR3 length equals 14 residues. Trimming took 6 bases from V and 1 from J, leaving 10 bases between them. CDR3 protein: CASSLRGSYNEQFF. In DNA, the CDR3 is TGTGCCAGCAGCCTACGGGGTTCCTACAATGAGCAGTTCTTC.

The chain recombines TRBV7-3 with TRBJ2-1, with a weak D call TRBD2 (5 bases). CDR1 SGHTA and CDR2 FQGTGA come from the germline V gene. The CDR3 length is 14 residues. The V gene lost 1 base and the J gene lost 9 bases, with 13 bases spanning the gap. The CDR3 DNA reads TGTGCCAGCAGCTTAAGCGGAGGCGGCAGTGAGCAGTTCTTC. Its protein product is CASSLSGGGSEQFF.

The chain recombines TRBV4-1 with TRBJ1-4; D is possibly TRBD1 (5 bases). V lost 0 bases, J lost 3 bases, and 8 bases lay in between. Germline CDR1 MGHRA, CDR2 YSYEKL. The CDR3 contains 15 residues. CDR3 in amino acids: CASSQEGVPNEKLFF. CDR3 coding DNA: TGCGCCAGCAGCCAAGAAGGGGTGCCTAATGAAAAACTGTTTTTT.

The V gene is TRBV5-1, the J gene TRBJ2-7, with 9 bases aligning to TRBD2. This CDR3 comprises 16 residues. J gave up 3 bases and V 0 bases, and 7 bases lay outside the gene matches. CDR1 is SGHRS, CDR2 YFSETQ, per germline. In DNA form, the CDR3 reads TGCGCCAGCAGCTTGGAACTTAGCGGGAGTGGCTACGAGCAGTACTTC. Its translation: CASSLELSGSGYEQYF.

This chain links TRBV5-1 with TRBJ2-1; no reliable D call. V was pared by 0 bases and J by 5 bases, with 15 bases between. Germline lookup yields CDR1 SGHRS and CDR2 YFSETQ. The CDR3 covers 16 residues. The CDR3: CASSLVGTRSDNEQFF. The DNA for the CDR3 is TGCGCCAGCAGCTTGGTAGGTACGAGGTCCGACAATGAGCAGTTCTTC.

The rearrangement joins TRBV19 to TRBJ2-6; 10 bases align to TRBD1. Germline loops: CDR1 LNHDA, CDR2 SQIVND (reference sequence). The CDR3 has 16 residues. Unmatched junction bases numbered 3, after V lost 6 bases and J lost 1 base. The CDR3, as DNA: TGTGCCAGTAGGAGACAGGGGGCGTCTGGGGCCAACGTCCTGACTTTC. Its translation is CASRRQGASGANVLTF.

The chain employs TRBV9 and TRBJ1-1; D possibly corresponds to TRBD1 (5 bases). Trimming took 0 bases from V and 2 from J, leaving 11 bases between them. This CDR3 is 15 amino acids long. CDR1 is SGDLS and CDR2 is YYNGEE in the germline V gene. CDR3 in DNA: TGTGCCAGCAGCGTAGGCGGAGGGGTTAACACTGAAGCTTTCTTT. It specifies CASSVGGGVNTEAFF.

The chain joins TRBV5-5 to TRBJ1-1, with D possibly TRBD1 on 5 matching bases. The CDR3 contains 14 residues. V was clipped by 5 bases and J by 2 bases, with 13 bases between them. Germline V gene data show CDR1 as SGHKS and CDR2 as YYEKEE (reference sequence). The DNA for the CDR3 is TGTGCCAGCAGTTGGACCGGGGGAAACACTGAAGCTTTCTTT. Protein product: CASSWTGGNTEAFF.